These 23 T cell receptor beta chains were all obtained from the same sample, sequenced in a study of beta chain features in type 1 diabetes. Overall study findings and caveats: There was a moderate but significant shortening of TCRB CDR3s in all four CD4+ subsets of Type 1 diabetes patients.

The antigens of these receptors remain unknown. Reverse transcribing all isolated RNA meant expressed TCRB transcripts were sequenced. Sequenced by immunoSEQ multiplex PCR; TCRdb stores in-frame clones only, minus some. The table shows hundreds of thousands of clones, with 15% occurring only once. Sequencing was done on a sample of naive CD4+ T cells from blood. The receptors were sampled from a man between 18 and 29 years old with type 1 diabetes.

This clone was seen a handful of times. The chain is built from TRBV7-6 and TRBJ2-5, with TRBD1 matching over 9 bases. This CDR3 comprises 15 residues. CDR1 SGHVS and CDR2 FNYEAQ come from the germline V gene. V shed 1 base and J 4 bases; nucleotides not matched to a gene: 4. CDR3 nucleotide sequence: TGTGCCAGCAGCTTAGTTGGGACAGGGCCAGAGACCCAGTACTTC. This sequence encodes CASSLVGTGPETQYF.

J is TRBJ1-1 and V is TRBV6-1; weak D call: TRBD1 (5 bases). The CDR3 sequence is 15 residues long. V was trimmed by 7 bases and J by 0 bases, leaving 15 bases between them. Per germline, CDR1 MNHNS and CDR2 SASEGT. The CDR3 DNA follows: TGTGCCAGCATCGGCCCAGGGAGGATGAACACTGAAGCTTTCTTT. Its translation is CASIGPGRMNTEAFF.

The table lists this clone with a few counts. The chain links TRBV5-4 to TRBJ2-7; 8 nucleotides match TRBD2. The CDR3 has 14 amino acids. Germline trimming cut 4 bases from V and 0 bases from J; bases unmatched to any gene: 3. The germline gives CDR1 SGHNT, CDR2 YYREEE (reference sequence). CDR3 DNA sequence: TGTGCCAGCAGCGTTAGCGGGGTCTCCTACGAGCAGTACTTC. Translated: CASSVSGVSYEQYF.

The chain employs TRBV11-2 and TRBJ2-7; perhaps TRBD1 as D (6 bases). The CDR3 loop spans 13 amino acids. Germline loops: CDR1 SGHAT, CDR2 FQNNGV. Trimming took off 2 bases at V and 6 bases at J, with 11 bases between the two ends. This CDR3 is CASSLWGPSEQYF. CDR3 DNA: TGTGCCAGCAGCTTATGGGGGCCGAGCGAGCAGTACTTC.

This clone was seen just once. V and J are TRBV19 and TRBJ1-5, with D possibly matching TRBD1 (5 bases). Trimming stripped 5 bases from V and 0 bases from J, with 11 bases between. This CDR3 spans 15 amino acids. Germline V lookup: CDR1 LNHDA, CDR2 SQIVND (reference sequence). CDR3 bases: TGTGCCAGTAGTTCCGACAGCCTTAGCAATCAGCCCCAGCATTTT. Residues: CASSSDSLSNQPQHF.

This clone was observed a few times. The rearrangement links TRBV15 to TRBJ2-3; D might be TRBD2 (7 bases). CDR1 is LNHNV, CDR2 YYDKDF, per germline (reference sequence). The CDR3 length is 17 residues. V lost 0 bases and J 5 bases, leaving 18 bases between the germline ends. The DNA for the CDR3 is TGTGCCACCAGCAGAGATAATCGGGACGGGGGGCAAGATACGCAGTATTTT. Protein: CATSRDNRDGGQDTQYF.

This clone has more than one count but fewer than ten. This rearrangement joins TRBV9 to TRBJ1-2; D gene unclear. CDR3 size: 14 residues. Germline CDR1 reads SGDLS; CDR2 reads YYNGEE. V was clipped by 2 bases and J by 8 bases, with 16 bases between them. The CDR3 DNA is TGTGCCAGCAGCGTGAGGGAGGCAGCGAGGGGCTACACCTTC. Translated, it gives CASSVREAARGYTF.

The chain carries TRBV2 and TRBJ1-2; D not certain. Germline values: CDR1 SNHLY, CDR2 FYNNEI. There are 14 residues in the CDR3. Trimming pared 6 bases from V and 4 bases from J, leaving 15 bases between. CDR3 in DNA: TGTGCCAGCAGCGTCAAAATGGGGAGCTATGGCTACACCTTC. Protein product: CASSVKMGSYGYTF. Full variable domain (rest looked up from reference TRBV2 and TRBJ1-2): EPEVTQTPSHQVTQMGQEVILRCVPISNHLYFYWYRQILGQKVEFLVSFYNNEISEKSEIFDDQFSVERPDGSNFTLKIRSTKLEDSAMYFCASSVKMGSYGYTFGSGTRLTVV.

This chain uses TRBV27 with TRBJ2-5, with a tentative D call TRBD1 (5 bases). The CDR3 runs 13 residues. From germline, CDR1 is MNHEY and CDR2 SMNVEV (reference sequence). V gave up 5 bases and J gave up 2 bases, with 9 bases separating them. CDR3: CASSRQSQETQYF. The CDR3 bases are TGTGCCAGCAGTCGACAGTCTCAAGAGACCCAGTACTTC.

V usage is TRBV30 and J usage is TRBJ2-7; D gene unclear. There are 12 residues in the CDR3. With 3 bases removed from V and 6 bases from J, the gap between germline ends came to 12 bases. Germline V CDR1 and CDR2: GTSNPN, SVGIG (reference sequence). The CDR3 sequence is CAWSISGAEQYF. The CDR3 DNA follows: TGTGCCTGGAGCATCTCAGGTGCCGAGCAGTACTTC.

As concerns this clone: Other DNA sequences in this sample translate to the same CDR3. The chain is built from TRBV27 and TRBJ2-7; TRBD2 agrees at 10 bases. J lost 2 bases, V lost 2 bases, and 0 bases had no gene match. This CDR3 comprises 14 residues. In germline, CDR1 is MNHEY, CDR2 SMNVEV (reference sequence). The CDR3 sequence is CASSLLAGAYEQYF. The CDR3 DNA sequence: TGTGCCAGCAGTTTACTAGCGGGGGCCTACGAGCAGTACTTC.

This clone was seen a handful of times. The chain recombines TRBV4-3 with TRBJ2-7; D call uncertain. The CDR3 has 15 amino acids. Trimming left V 1 base short and J 0 bases short, with 10 bases between. Germline CDR1 is LGHNA and CDR2 is YSLEER. CDR3: CASSQGYRFSYEQYF. In DNA, the CDR3 is TGCGCCAGCAGCCAAGGCTACCGCTTCTCCTACGAGCAGTACTTC.

This chain links TRBV7-2 with TRBJ2-1; 7 nucleotides align to TRBD2. The CDR3 runs to 16 residues. V trimming: 1 base; J trimming: 4 bases; junction bases outside the gene matches: 7. Germline V CDR1 and CDR2: SGHTA, FQGNSA. The chain's CDR3 is CASSLGLAVKYNEQFF. In DNA, the CDR3 is TGTGCCAGCAGCTTAGGGCTAGCGGTTAAATACAATGAGCAGTTCTTC.

This clone was counted a few times. The V gene is TRBV4-3, the J gene TRBJ2-5, with 7 bases fitting TRBD2. The CDR3 spans 17 residues. In germline, CDR1 is LGHNA, CDR2 YSLEER. J was trimmed by 1 base and V by 0 bases; bases with no gene match: 8. The CDR3 sequence: CASSQELIGGGQETQYF. CDR3 sequence (DNA): TGCGCCAGCAGCCAAGAACTTATTGGGGGGGGCCAAGAGACCCAGTACTTC.

This clone was observed a few times. The rearrangement joins TRBV19 to TRBJ2-5; 9 nucleotides line up with TRBD1. Germline CDR1 is LNHDA and CDR2 is SQIVND (reference sequence). The V segment lost 5 bases and the J segment 5 bases; nucleotides outside the gene matches: 6. This CDR3 contains 14 residues. The DNA for the CDR3 is TGTGCCAGTAGTCCGCGGACAGGGGTGGAGACCCAGTACTTC. Protein sequence: CASSPRTGVETQYF.

This clone turned up a few times. The chain uses TRBV21-1 and TRBJ2-7; the DNA was not compared with TRBD1, the D call given in the table. TRBV21-1 is marked as a pseudogene. The CDR3 is 17 amino acids. CDR3: CASSKIWGRPTAYEQYF. DNA for the CDR3: TGTGCCAGCAGCAAAATTTGGGGCAGGCCAACCGCCTACGAGCAGTACTTC.

In this sample, this clone turned up a few times. V gene TRBV7-9 combines with J gene TRBJ2-3, with D possibly matching TRBD2 (5 bases). The ends were cut back, 5 bases at V and 6 bases at J, with 12 bases in the middle. The germline V gene has CDR1 SEHNR and CDR2 FQNEAQ (reference sequence). The CDR3 covers 13 residues. CDR3 DNA: TGTGCCAGCAGCGGGAGCGGAATTGATACGCAGTATTTT. This codes for CASSGSGIDTQYF.

The chain links TRBV28 to TRBJ1-2, with 8 bases aligning to TRBD1. Germline V CDR1 and CDR2: MDHEN, SYDVKM. Trimming removed 5 bases from V and 4 bases from J; junction bases left unmatched: 9. This CDR3 is built from 15 residues. Here the CDR3 DNA reads TGTGCCAGCAGTGGACAGGGAACACTCAGCTATGGCTACACCTTC. This translates into CASSGQGTLSYGYTF.

The rearrangement links TRBV27 to TRBJ2-1, with D possibly TRBD1 on 5 matching bases. V gave up 8 bases and J gave up 7 bases, with 18 bases separating them. Looked up from germline, CDR1 is MNHEY and CDR2 is SMNVEV (reference sequence). The CDR3 consists of 14 residues. CDR3 coding DNA: TGTGCCAGCCCTACGCAGGGTCTAGGGAATGAGCAGTTCTTC. Translating gives CASPTQGLGNEQFF.

There are a few counts of this clone. J is TRBJ1-4 and V is TRBV9; D may be TRBD1 (6 bases). V was clipped by 0 bases and J by 4 bases, with 7 bases between them. The germline gives CDR1 SGDLS, CDR2 YYNGEE. The CDR3 extends over 14 amino acids. The CDR3 region has the DNA TGTGCCAGCAGCGTAGGACAGGTTAATGAAAAACTGTTTTTT. Its protein is CASSVGQVNEKLFF. The entire variable domain, with the rest obtained from reference TRBV9 and TRBJ1-4, is as follows: DSGVTQTPKHLITATGQRVTLRCSPRSGDLSVYWYQQSLDQGLQFLIQYYNGEERAKGNILERFSAQQFPDLHSELNLSSLELGDSALYFCASSVGQVNEKLFFGSGTQLSVL.

This clone has just a few counts. V gene TRBV30 combines with J gene TRBJ2-5; D is possibly TRBD1 (6 bases). The CDR3 is 13 amino acids. Deletions cut 2 bases from V and 4 bases from J, with 11 bases between. Germline CDR1 GTSNPN, CDR2 SVGIG (reference sequence). This chain's CDR3 is CAWSMAGVETQYF. The CDR3 DNA is TGTGCCTGGAGTATGGCAGGGGTAGAGACCCAGTACTTC.

The genes are TRBV30 and TRBJ2-1; tentative D call: TRBD2 (5 bases). The V and J ends lost 0 bases and 2 bases respectively, with 17 bases between them. Germline V gives CDR1 GTSNPN, CDR2 SVGIG (reference sequence). The CDR3 is 17 amino acids. The CDR3 coding sequence is TGTGCCTGGAGTGTAAACGTCGGGCTAGCAGCCTACAATGAGCAGTTCTTC. Its protein is CAWSVNVGLAAYNEQFF.

This clone was detected a few times. The chain is built from TRBV14 and TRBJ2-1; 7 bases are a match to TRBD2. Germline V gives CDR1 SGHDN, CDR2 FVKESK. V trimming: 4 bases; J trimming: 1 base; junction bases outside the gene matches: 10. There are 17 residues in the CDR3. CDR3 nucleotide sequence: TGTGCCAGCAGCCCCGGACTAGGTCGATTGTCCTACAATGAGCAGTTCTTC. This sequence encodes CASSPGLGRLSYNEQFF.